A single sample gave rise to the 31 T cell receptor beta chains below, sequenced in a study of CD8 T cells in ankylosing spondylitis. TCRdb re-analysed the 5' RACE reads in MiXCR, keeping a single row per CDR3 protein. The sample contains tens of thousands of distinct CDR3 sequences, 2.7% of which appear only once. Source material: blood, either unsorted or a sorted T cell fraction (not recorded which). All receptors derive from a male donor with ankylosing spondylitis or in good health (not recorded which).

In its sample, this clonotype was seen many times. This rearrangement joins TRBV9 to TRBJ2-2; tentatively, D is TRBD1 (5 bases). There are 13 residues in the CDR3. V was pared by 6 bases and J by 0 bases, with 6 bases between. The germline gives CDR1 SGDLS, CDR2 YYNGEE. The CDR3 is CASKQANTGELFF. DNA for the CDR3: TGTGCCAGCAAACAGGCGAACACCGGGGAGCTGTTTTTT.

V and J are TRBV12-3 or TRBV12-4 and TRBJ2-3; 7 bases line up with TRBD2. The CDR3 consists of 19 residues. V was clipped by 11 bases and J by 3 bases; unmatched bases: 26. Written as DNA, the CDR3 is TGTGCCTTCAGTTTGGGAGGGAGCGGGACCAATTTCTGGACAGATACGCAGTATTTT. Encoded protein: CAFSLGGSGTNFWTDTQYF.

This clonotype was counted at least ten times. The chain links TRBV9 to TRBJ2-1; D is ambiguous. Trimming cost V 0 bases and J 9 bases, with 7 bases left between them. This CDR3 is 12 amino acids long. CDR1 is SGDLS and CDR2 is YYNGEE in the germline V gene. CDR3 coding DNA: TGTGCCAGCAGCGTAGAAGGATTTGAGCAGTTCTTC. Protein: CASSVEGFEQFF.

This clonotype has at least ten counts. The chain joins TRBV9 to TRBJ2-3; TRBD2 agrees at 9 bases. The junction had 11 bases not matched to a gene; V was cut back by 1 base and J by 2 bases. The CDR3 has 18 residues. Germline V CDR1 and CDR2: SGDLS, YYNGEE. CDR3 amino acids: CASSVNPPSGTFTDTQYF. The CDR3 DNA is TGTGCCAGCAGCGTAAATCCACCTAGCGGGACCTTCACAGATACGCAGTATTTT.

There are many counts of this clonotype. The V gene is TRBV9, the J gene TRBJ1-6; TRBD1 matches at 7 bases. Per germline, CDR1 SGDLS and CDR2 YYNGEE. The CDR3 covers 14 residues. Trimming took 2 bases from V and 9 from J; bases not matched to a gene: 5. The CDR3 sequence: CASSVRTGTSPLHF. For the CDR3, the DNA is TGTGCCAGCAGCGTGAGGACAGGTACTTCACCCCTCCACTTT.

This clonotype has a count of ten or more. V and J are TRBV9 and TRBJ1-4; D not certain. Germline V gene lookup returns CDR1 SGDLS and CDR2 YYNGEE. The CDR3 sequence is 15 residues long. V lost 0 bases, J lost 0 bases, and 6 bases lay in between. CDR3: CASSVAPATNEKLFF. The CDR3 nucleotides are TGTGCCAGCAGCGTAGCCCCCGCAACTAATGAAAAACTGTTTTTT.

This clonotype was found a few times. The J gene is TRBJ2-1, the V gene TRBV9; possibly TRBD2 for D (6 bases). Trimming pared 4 bases from V and 10 bases from J, leaving 21 bases between. The CDR3 is 15 amino acids. Germline V gene lookup returns CDR1 SGDLS and CDR2 YYNGEE. CDR3 nucleotide sequence: TGTGCCAGCAGCTCAGGGACTCTCCCCTCTGGCGAGCAGTTCTTC. Its protein product is CASSSGTLPSGEQFF.

This clonotype was detected ten times or more. V gene TRBV9 combines with J gene TRBJ1-5, with TRBD1 as a possible D gene (6 bases). This CDR3 spans 15 amino acids. The germline V gene has CDR1 SGDLS and CDR2 YYNGEE. The V end was cut by 3 bases, the J end by 1 base, with 11 bases between. The CDR3 DNA is TGTGCCAGCAGCGAGGGGGGAGCGAGCAATCAGCCCCAGCATTTT. Translation gives CASSEGGASNQPQHF.

Ten or more counts support this clonotype. V is TRBV9 and J is TRBJ1-3, with a possible D match to TRBD1 (5 bases). The CDR3 extends over 14 amino acids. V gave up 5 bases and J gave up 2 bases, with 11 bases separating them. Germline V CDR1 and CDR2: SGDLS, YYNGEE. This CDR3 reads CASSSRVAGNTIYF. In DNA, the CDR3 is TGTGCCAGCAGTAGCAGGGTTGCTGGAAACACCATATATTTT. The complete variable domain, with remaining parts taken from reference TRBV9 and TRBJ1-3, reads DSGVTQTPKHLITATGQRVTLRCSPRSGDLSVYWYQQSLDQGLQFLIQYYNGEERAKGNILERFSAQQFPDLHSELNLSSLELGDSALYFCASSSRVAGNTIYFGEGSWLTVV.

At least ten counts were recorded for this clonotype. The rearrangement links TRBV9 to TRBJ2-3; perhaps TRBD2 as D (6 bases). Germline CDR1 SGDLS, CDR2 YYNGEE. The CDR3 spans 14 residues. The ends were cut back, 5 bases at V and 0 bases at J, with 10 bases in the middle. The CDR3 bases are TGTGCCAGCAGGCCCGGGACTAGCACAGATACGCAGTATTTT. Its translation is CASRPGTSTDTQYF.

This clonotype occurred many times. V is TRBV9 and J is TRBJ2-1; D is ambiguous. There are 15 residues in the CDR3. V lost 0 bases, J lost 0 bases, and 7 bases lay in between. Germline CDR1 SGDLS, CDR2 YYNGEE. CDR3 loop: CASSVDWSSYNEQFF. The CDR3, as DNA: TGTGCCAGCAGCGTAGATTGGAGCTCCTACAATGAGCAGTTCTTC.

This clonotype was recorded at least ten times. The CDR3 DNA reads TGTGCCAGCAGCGTAGGGGGCCTTCTGACCGGGGAGCTGTTTTTT. Amino acid sequence: CASSVGGLLTGELFF. The V gene is TRBV9, the J gene TRBJ2-2; a weak D match, TRBD1 (5 bases). Looked up from germline, CDR1 is SGDLS and CDR2 is YYNGEE. Deletions cut 0 bases from V and 5 bases from J, with 11 bases between. This CDR3 region has 15 residues. Combining the CDR3 with reference TRBV9 and TRBJ2-2 gives the whole variable domain DSGVTQTPKHLITATGQRVTLRCSPRSGDLSVYWYQQSLDQGLQFLIQYYNGEERAKGNILERFSAQQFPDLHSELNLSSLELGDSALYFCASSVGGLLTGELFFGEGSRLTVL.

Many counts were recorded for this clonotype. The rearrangement links TRBV27 to TRBJ1-1, with D perhaps matching TRBD1 (5 bases). The CDR3 runs 12 residues. V was cut by 4 bases and J by 13 bases, with 16 bases left in between. Germline values: CDR1 MNHEY, CDR2 SMNVEV (reference sequence). DNA for the CDR3: TGTGCCAGCAGTTGGGGACCCCCCGGAGGTTTCTTT. Translation gives CASSWGPPGGFF.

This clonotype was detected many times. J is TRBJ2-2 and V is TRBV9; the D call may be TRBD1 or TRBD2 (6 bases each). V was trimmed by 0 bases and J by 4 bases, leaving 10 bases between them. The CDR3 totals 15 residues. Germline values: CDR1 SGDLS, CDR2 YYNGEE. The CDR3 DNA is TGTGCCAGCAGCGTAGGCAGGGGAGGCACCGGGGAGCTGTTTTTT. Translated, it gives CASSVGRGGTGELFF. Variable domain in full (rest from reference TRBV9 and TRBJ2-2): DSGVTQTPKHLITATGQRVTLRCSPRSGDLSVYWYQQSLDQGLQFLIQYYNGEERAKGNILERFSAQQFPDLHSELNLSSLELGDSALYFCASSVGRGGTGELFFGEGSRLTVL.

This clonotype was counted at least ten times. The chain joins TRBV9 to TRBJ2-7; possible D gene TRBD2, 6 bases. In germline, CDR1 is SGDLS, CDR2 YYNGEE. This CDR3 has 14 amino acids. The V end lost 3 bases, the J end lost 0 bases, and 10 bases lay between the germline ends. CDR3 region: CASSATSISYEQYF. The DNA of the CDR3 is TGTGCCAGCAGCGCGACTAGTATCTCCTACGAGCAGTACTTC.

This clonotype appeared a few times. CDR3: CASSGAGGGDEQFF. CDR3 bases: TGTGCCAGCAGTGGGGCGGGAGGCGGGGATGAGCAGTTCTTC. V is TRBV9 and J is TRBJ2-1; 8 nucleotides match TRBD2. The junction had 9 bases not matched to a gene; V was cut back by 5 bases and J by 8 bases. The CDR3 covers 14 residues. Germline CDR1 SGDLS, CDR2 YYNGEE.

There are many counts of this clonotype. This sequence joins TRBV9 and TRBJ1-2; tentative D call: TRBD1 (5 bases). The V end was cut by 4 bases, the J end by 8 bases, with 15 bases between. CDR1 is SGDLS and CDR2 is YYNGEE in the germline V gene. There are 13 residues in the CDR3. CDR3 amino acids: CASSPGRGFGYTF. The CDR3 DNA sequence: TGTGCCAGCAGCCCTGGGAGGGGTTTCGGCTACACCTTC.

The table lists this clonotype with many counts. This sequence joins TRBV9 and TRBJ2-5; 13 nucleotides agree with TRBD2. CDR3 length: 16 amino acids. The germline gives CDR1 SGDLS, CDR2 YYNGEE. J lost 1 base, V lost 3 bases, and 3 bases had no gene match. The CDR3 nucleotides read TGTGCCAGCAGCGGGGGACTAGCGGGATTCCAAGAGACCCAGTACTTC. Its protein is CASSGGLAGFQETQYF.

This clonotype was counted at least ten times. The gene calls are TRBV9 and TRBJ2-4; D gene unclear. V was trimmed by 0 bases and J by 2 bases, leaving 6 bases between them. Germline CDR1 SGDLS, CDR2 YYNGEE. The length of the CDR3 is 14 residues. The CDR3 DNA reads TGTGCCAGCAGCGTAGGGGGTCCCAAAAACATTCAGTACTTC. This sequence encodes CASSVGGPKNIQYF.

This clonotype was found many times. V usage is TRBV9 and J usage is TRBJ2-2; 8 bases line up with TRBD2. CDR3 length: 15 amino acids. Trimming cost V 4 bases and J 6 bases; bases outside gene matches: 8. Germline lookup yields CDR1 SGDLS and CDR2 YYNGEE. CDR3 loop: CASSPGYGGAGELFF. The CDR3 nucleotides read TGTGCCAGCAGCCCGGGGTACGGGGGGGCCGGGGAGCTGTTTTTT.

This clonotype has just a few counts. This chain connects TRBV9 to TRBJ2-6; D ambiguous. Trimming took off 3 bases at V and 4 bases at J, with 8 bases between the two ends. Germline loops: CDR1 SGDLS, CDR2 YYNGEE. The CDR3 is made up of 14 amino acids. In DNA, the CDR3 is TGTGCCAGCAGCGGGGGAAGGGGGGCCAACGTCCTGACTTTC. Translating gives CASSGGRGANVLTF. The full variable domain, completed using reference TRBV9 and TRBJ2-6, is DSGVTQTPKHLITATGQRVTLRCSPRSGDLSVYWYQQSLDQGLQFLIQYYNGEERAKGNILERFSAQQFPDLHSELNLSSLELGDSALYFCASSGGRGANVLTFGAGSRLTVL.

The sample holds many counts of this clonotype. V is TRBV9 and J is TRBJ2-7, with a possible D match to TRBD1 (6 bases). The V end lost 3 bases, the J end lost 3 bases, and 10 bases lay between the germline ends. Germline loops: CDR1 SGDLS, CDR2 YYNGEE. CDR3 length equals 13 residues. In DNA, the CDR3 is TGTGCCAGCAGCGATCAACAGGGCTACGAGCAGTACTTC. Amino acid sequence: CASSDQQGYEQYF. Complete variable domain (other parts from reference TRBV9 and TRBJ2-7): DSGVTQTPKHLITATGQRVTLRCSPRSGDLSVYWYQQSLDQGLQFLIQYYNGEERAKGNILERFSAQQFPDLHSELNLSSLELGDSALYFCASSDQQGYEQYFGPGTRLTVT.

The table lists this clonotype with many counts. V usage is TRBV9 and J usage is TRBJ2-2; 8 nucleotides align to TRBD1. The CDR3 runs 16 residues. Germline V gene lookup returns CDR1 SGDLS and CDR2 YYNGEE. V trimming: 2 bases; J trimming: 6 bases; junction bases outside the gene matches: 9. The CDR3 spells CASSVYLQGEAGELFF. CDR3 sequence (DNA): TGTGCCAGCAGCGTCTATCTACAGGGGGAGGCCGGGGAGCTGTTTTTT.

In its sample, this clonotype was seen many times. The chain combines TRBV9 with TRBJ2-7; D possibly uses TRBD1 or TRBD2 (5 bases each). The CDR3 has 14 amino acids. From germline, CDR1 is SGDLS and CDR2 YYNGEE. V was cut by 4 bases and J by 6 bases, with 17 bases left in between. In DNA, the CDR3 is TGTGCCAGCAGCACCACGTCGGGGCAGGGCGAGCAGTACTTC. As protein: CASSTTSGQGEQYF. The full variable domain, rest sourced from reference TRBV9 and TRBJ2-7, is DSGVTQTPKHLITATGQRVTLRCSPRSGDLSVYWYQQSLDQGLQFLIQYYNGEERAKGNILERFSAQQFPDLHSELNLSSLELGDSALYFCASSTTSGQGEQYFGPGTRLTVT.

This clonotype was found many times. The chain carries TRBV24-1 and TRBJ1-5; a possible D gene is TRBD1 (6 bases). CDR3 length equals 17 residues. Germline CDR1 and CDR2: KGHDR and SFDVKD. V shed 12 bases and J shed 2 bases, with 25 bases lying between them. The CDR3 DNA is TGTGCCCCTCATCCGTCAGGGGAGCTGAGATGCAATCAGCCCCAGCATTTT. This translates into CAPHPSGELRCNQPQHF.

This clonotype came up many times. The chain joins TRBV9 to TRBJ2-1; 12 bases are a match to TRBD2. CDR1 and CDR2 from the germline V gene are SGDLS and YYNGEE. This CDR3 region has 16 residues. The V and J ends lost 2 bases and 6 bases, in that order; junction bases with no gene match: 6. The CDR3 reads CASSVTASGRVNEQFF. CDR3 DNA: TGTGCCAGCAGCGTGACGGCTAGCGGGAGGGTCAATGAGCAGTTCTTC.

In its sample, this clonotype was seen many times. The chain employs TRBV9 and TRBJ2-5; D remains ambiguous. V was pared by 5 bases and J by 4 bases, with 12 bases between. This CDR3 spans 13 amino acids. Germline loops: CDR1 SGDLS, CDR2 YYNGEE. CDR3 loop: CASSRTELETQYF. The CDR3 DNA reads TGTGCCAGCAGTCGGACGGAGCTAGAGACCCAGTACTTC.

Many counts were recorded for this clonotype. This chain joins TRBV9 and TRBJ2-1; 14 positions match TRBD2. J gave up 11 bases and V 0 bases, and 13 bases lay outside the gene matches. CDR3 size: 18 residues. Germline V gives CDR1 SGDLS, CDR2 YYNGEE. CDR3 sequence (DNA): TGTGCCAGCAGCGTAGAGATGGTGGGACTAGCGGGAGAAGCTAAGCAGTTCTTC. Its translation: CASSVEMVGLAGEAKQFF.

This clonotype was detected ten times or more. This chain joins TRBV9 and TRBJ2-3; possibly TRBD1 or TRBD2 for D (6 bases each). Trimming removed 0 bases at V and 8 bases at J, with 19 bases between. Germline values: CDR1 SGDLS, CDR2 YYNGEE. This CDR3 has 16 amino acids. The CDR3 loop reads CASSVEGGGGPGTQYF. As DNA, the CDR3 is TGTGCCAGCAGCGTAGAGGGCGGTGGGGGGCCAGGTACGCAGTATTTT. Complete variable domain (other parts from reference TRBV9 and TRBJ2-3): DSGVTQTPKHLITATGQRVTLRCSPRSGDLSVYWYQQSLDQGLQFLIQYYNGEERAKGNILERFSAQQFPDLHSELNLSSLELGDSALYFCASSVEGGGGPGTQYFGPGTRLTVL.

The sample holds many counts of this clonotype. This chain uses TRBV9 with TRBJ2-1; no definite D call. The CDR3 totals 14 residues. With 0 bases removed from V and 5 bases from J, the gap between germline ends came to 9 bases. CDR1 SGDLS and CDR2 YYNGEE come from the germline V gene. In DNA, the CDR3 is TGTGCCAGCAGCGTAGGGCCGAGTGACAATGAGCAGTTCTTC. Translated: CASSVGPSDNEQFF.

The sample holds many counts of this clonotype. Lacking the conserved final phenylalanine or tryptophan, this CDR3 likely reflects a read error. The DNA is omitted, as the CDR3 cannot be located on it reliably, and the CDR3 follows TCRdb's listing. The chain uses TRBV24-1 and TRBJ2-1; whether TRBD2, the table's D call, matches the DNA was not checked. The CDR3 spans 15 amino acids, including both terminal residues. Germline loops: CDR1 KGHDR, CDR2 SFDVKD. CDR3 region: CATLIGLAGDRSAVI.